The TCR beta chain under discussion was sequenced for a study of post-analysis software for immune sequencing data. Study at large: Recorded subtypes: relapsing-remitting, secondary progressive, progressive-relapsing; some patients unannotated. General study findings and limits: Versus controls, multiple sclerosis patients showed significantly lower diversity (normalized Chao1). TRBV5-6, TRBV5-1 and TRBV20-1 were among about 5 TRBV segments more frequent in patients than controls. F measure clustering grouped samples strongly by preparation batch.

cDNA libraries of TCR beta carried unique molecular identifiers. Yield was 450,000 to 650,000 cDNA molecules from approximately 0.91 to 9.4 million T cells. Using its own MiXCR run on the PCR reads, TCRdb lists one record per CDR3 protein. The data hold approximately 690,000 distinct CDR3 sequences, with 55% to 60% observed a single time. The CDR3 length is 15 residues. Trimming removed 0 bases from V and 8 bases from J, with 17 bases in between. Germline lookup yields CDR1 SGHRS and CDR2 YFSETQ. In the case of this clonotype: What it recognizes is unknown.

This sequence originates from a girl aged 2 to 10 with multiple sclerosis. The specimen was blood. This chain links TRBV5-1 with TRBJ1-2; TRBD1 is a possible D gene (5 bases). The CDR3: CASSLEVGANGGYTF. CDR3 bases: TGCGCCAGCAGCTTGGAGGTCGGGGCGAACGGAGGCTACACCTTC.